Each of the 11 T cell receptor beta chains below was sequenced from the same sample in a study of T-cell reconstitution after alpha-beta-depleted transplantation in children. Preparation of the TCRbeta library used unique molecular identifiers. Via MiXCR, TCRdb re-called the PCR reads, giving one row per CDR3 protein. The profile shows about 420,000 distinct CDR3 sequences, approximately 10% of them singletons. Sequencing used PBMCs from the stem cell graft donor, obtained from the stem cell graft. The receptors were gathered from a human donor who donated a stem cell graft to a child with acute myeloid leukemia.

The chain links TRBV20-1 to TRBJ1-4; TRBD1 might be the D (6 bases). Trimming pared 3 bases from V and 2 bases from J, leaving 13 bases between. The CDR3 length is 15 residues. The germline gives CDR1 DFQATT, CDR2 SNEGSKA (reference sequence). The chain's CDR3 is CSASSDRTTNEKLFF. The CDR3 bases are TGCAGTGCTAGCTCAGACAGGACGACTAATGAAAAACTGTTTTTT.

As concerns this clonotype: A junction end diverges from the germline sequence, so it may reflect a read error. J is TRBJ2-5 and V is TRBV3-1; D gene ambiguous. The CDR3 covers 14 residues. Germline loops: CDR1 LGHDT, CDR2 YNNKEL (reference sequence). The CDR3 DNA sequence: TGTGCCACCAGCCAAGATGTCTTCCTCGGGACCCAGTACTTC. Translating gives CATSQDVFLGTQYF.

V gene TRBV20-1 combines with J gene TRBJ2-1; D call uncertain. V was shortened by 5 bases and J by 3 bases, with 14 bases between the two germline ends. Per germline, CDR1 DFQATT and CDR2 SNEGSKA (reference sequence). The CDR3 contains 14 residues. The CDR3 nucleotides are TGCAGTGCTTACCGACCCCTCCTCTACAATGAGCAGTTCTTC. As protein: CSAYRPLLYNEQFF.

In this sample, this clonotype turned up many times. This chain connects TRBV7-3 to TRBJ2-1; D is ambiguous. The ends were cut back, 2 bases at V and 6 bases at J, with 11 bases in the middle. Germline CDR1 reads SGHTA; CDR2 reads FQGTGA. The length of the CDR3 is 14 residues. DNA of the CDR3: TGTGCCAGCAGCTTATTTACGGTTAGCAATGAGCAGTTCTTC. Protein sequence: CASSLFTVSNEQFF.

Concerning this clonotype: The junction differs from germline at one of its ends, possibly a read error. V usage is TRBV20-1 and J usage is TRBJ2-5; no clear D. CDR1 and CDR2 from the germline V gene are DFQATT and SNEGSKA (reference sequence). The CDR3 length is 13 residues. The CDR3 loop is CSARERIQGTQYF. As DNA, the CDR3 is TGCAGTGCTAGAGAGAGGATCCAAGGGACCCAGTACTTC.

This clonotype has at least ten counts. The gene calls are TRBV7-3 and TRBJ2-3; weak D call: TRBD1 (5 bases). The germline V gene has CDR1 SGHTA and CDR2 FQGTGA. CDR3 length: 13 amino acids. The V gene lost 6 bases and the J gene lost 2 bases, with 9 bases spanning the gap. Here the CDR3 reads CASRQDYTDTQYF. CDR3 nucleotide sequence: TGTGCCAGCAGACAGGATTACACAGATACGCAGTATTTT.

The CDR3 coding sequence is TGCAGTGCTAGAGTTCCATCTATAAGTGGAAACATTCAGTACTTC. Protein product: CSARVPSISGNIQYF. V and J are TRBV20-1 and TRBJ2-4; no clear D. The CDR3 is made up of 15 amino acids. Trimming removed 1 base at V and 6 bases at J, with 16 bases between. CDR1 DFQATT and CDR2 SNEGSKA come from the germline V gene (reference sequence).

This clonotype occurred a few times. The V gene is TRBV4-3, the J gene TRBJ2-1; 8 bases fit TRBD2. In germline, CDR1 is LGHNA, CDR2 YSLEER. J gave up 6 bases and V 0 bases, and 7 bases lay outside the gene matches. The CDR3 runs to 16 residues. CDR3 sequence (DNA): TGCGCCAGCAGCCAAGATAGCGGGATGCGAGGCAATGAGCAGTTCTTC. This codes for CASSQDSGMRGNEQFF.

This clonotype is deemed medium-sized. The V and J genes are TRBV20-1 and TRBJ2-1; 10 bases are a match to TRBD2. From germline, CDR1 is DFQATT and CDR2 SNEGSKA (reference sequence). This CDR3 spans 14 amino acids. This CDR3 is CSAPSGGDHNEQFF. The CDR3 bases are TGCAGCGCCCCGAGCGGGGGGGACCACAATGAGCAGTTCTTC.

The chain carries TRBV9 and TRBJ1-1; D gene ambiguous. The CDR3 length is 11 residues. V was pared by 4 bases and J by 11 bases, with 12 bases between. Germline loops: CDR1 SGDLS, CDR2 YYNGEE. The CDR3: CASSPGSGAFF. CDR3 bases: TGTGCCAGCAGCCCCGGGTCGGGCGCTTTCTTT. Full variable domain (remainder filled in from reference TRBV9 and TRBJ1-1): DSGVTQTPKHLITATGQRVTLRCSPRSGDLSVYWYQQSLDQGLQFLIQYYNGEERAKGNILERFSAQQFPDLHSELNLSSLELGDSALYFCASSPGSGAFFGQGTRLTVV.

This chain connects TRBV6-2 or TRBV6-3 to TRBJ1-3; D not certain. This CDR3 region has 15 residues. The V end lost 6 bases, the J end lost 4 bases, and 16 bases lay between the germline ends. Germline loops: CDR1 MNHEY, CDR2 SVGEGT. The CDR3 loop is CASSRELAEGNTIYF. The CDR3 DNA is TGTGCCAGCAGCCGGGAACTCGCGGAGGGAAACACCATATATTTT.